The 16 T cell receptor beta chains below come from one sample, sequenced in a study of blood T cells in healthy people across ages. A J-beta primer mix and a sample-barcoded 5' primer were used in a second PCR of roughly 6 to 11 cycles. TCRdb passed the 5' RACE reads through MiXCR, listing each CDR3 protein once. The table includes around 1,000,000 distinct CDR3 sequences, less than 25% detected once. Separately, the same data were catalogued under a study of T cells of mothers and their children.

The sample comprised blood. Source of these receptors: a girl aged 2-10 years in good health.

V is TRBV7-9 and J is TRBJ2-7; 7 positions agree with TRBD1. The V gene end was trimmed by 6 bases and the J gene end by 5 bases; junction bases not matched to a gene: 4. Germline CDR1 is SEHNR and CDR2 is FQNEAQ (reference sequence). The CDR3 has 12 amino acids. The CDR3 region has the DNA TGTGCCAGCAGGGGGACAGATGACGAGCAGTACTTC. The encoded protein is CASRGTDDEQYF.

The rearrangement links TRBV11-3 to TRBJ2-5; 11 bases line up with TRBD2. TRBJ2-7 explains the end of the DNA better; the J call may be wrong. Germline lookup yields CDR1 SGHNT and CDR2 YENEEA. The CDR3 spans 15 residues. The CDR3 is CASASSGGLSYEQYF. The DNA of the CDR3 is TGTGCCAGCGCTTCTAGCGGGGGGCTCTCCTACGAGCAGTACTTC.

The table lists this clonotype with a few counts. The chain recombines TRBV6-1 with TRBJ2-7; TRBD1 matches at 7 bases. The CDR3 runs to 15 residues. V shed 8 bases and J 5 bases; nucleotides not matched to a gene: 15. Germline loops: CDR1 MNHNS, CDR2 SASEGT. The CDR3 spells CASAFYGTDAHEQYF. In nucleotides, the CDR3 is TGTGCCAGCGCCTTTTATGGGACAGATGCCCACGAGCAGTACTTC.

This chain joins TRBV4-3 and TRBJ2-5; D is uncertain. The length of the CDR3 is 17 residues. The germline V gene has CDR1 LGHNA and CDR2 YSLEER. Trimming left V 0 bases short and J 0 bases short, with 14 bases between. The CDR3, as DNA: TGCGCCAGCAGCCAAGATCTCAGAGTTAAGTACCAAGAGACCCAGTACTTC. Translation gives CASSQDLRVKYQETQYF.

The chain uses TRBV6-1 and TRBJ1-5; possible D gene TRBD1, 5 bases. CDR3 size: 16 residues. V lost 3 bases to trimming and J lost 4 bases, with 16 bases between them. Looked up from germline, CDR1 is MNHNS and CDR2 is SASEGT. CDR3 nucleotides: TGTGCCAGCAGTGACGGGGGAGAGCGGGGGAATCAGCCCCAGCATTTT. Its protein product is CASSDGGERGNQPQHF.

This clonotype was picked up a small number of times. V and J are TRBV7-9 and TRBJ1-4; D call uncertain. Trimming took 5 bases from V and 8 from J, leaving 9 bases between them. The CDR3 runs to 12 residues. CDR1 is SEHNR, CDR2 FQNEAQ, per germline (reference sequence). CDR3 loop: CASSRPSEKLFF. CDR3 DNA sequence: TGTGCCAGCAGCCGCCCTTCCGAAAAACTGTTTTTT. Full variable domain (rest looked up from reference TRBV7-9 and TRBJ1-4): DTGVSQNPRHKITKRGQNVTFRCDPISEHNRLYWYRQTLGQGPEFLTYFQNEAQLEKSRLLSDRFSAERPKGSFSTLEIQRTEQGDSAMYLCASSRPSEKLFFGSGTQLSVL.

Note on this clonotype: A read error may produce the germline difference seen at one junction end. This chain's CDR3 is CASSSQGSRTDTQYF. Here the CDR3 DNA reads TGTGCTAGCAGCTCACAGGGGAGTAGAACAGATACGCAGTATTTT. This chain uses TRBV6-1 with TRBJ2-3, with TRBD1 matching over 7 bases. Looked up from germline, CDR1 is MNHNS and CDR2 is SASEGT. CDR3 size: 15 residues.

The DNA for the CDR3 is TGTGCTAGTGGTTTGCTACGGGAACCGAACACCTATGGCTACACCTTC. Protein: CASGLLREPNTYGYTF. V usage is TRBV12-5 and J usage is TRBJ1-2, with D unclear. Germline assignment: CDR1 LGHNT and CDR2 FRNRAP. V lost 2 bases and J 4 bases, leaving 17 bases between the germline ends. The CDR3 totals 16 residues.

This chain links TRBV10-3 with TRBJ2-7; either TRBD1 or TRBD2 may supply D (5 bases each). This CDR3 is built from 14 residues. Germline loops: CDR1 ENHRY, CDR2 SYGVKD. V was clipped by 2 bases and J by 9 bases, with 17 bases between them. This chain's CDR3 is CAISEGTDIFGQYF. The CDR3 bases are TGTGCCATCAGTGAGGGGACGGACATCTTCGGGCAGTACTTC.

This clonotype has more than one count but fewer than ten. The rearrangement joins TRBV13 to TRBJ2-4, with 8 nucleotides matching TRBD2. The CDR3 consists of 16 residues. CDR1 PRHDT and CDR2 FYEKMQ come from the germline V gene (reference sequence). Trimming cost V 5 bases and J 7 bases; bases outside gene matches: 13. The CDR3 here is CASSLRLSGSNNIQYF. In nucleotides, the CDR3 is TGTGCCAGCAGCCTCCGGTTGAGCGGGAGTAACAACATTCAGTACTTC.

The chain couples TRBV20-1 to TRBJ2-5; D remains ambiguous. The germline V gene has CDR1 DFQATT and CDR2 SNEGSKA (reference sequence). The ends were cut back, 6 bases at V and 4 bases at J, with 12 bases in the middle. The CDR3 covers 12 residues. The CDR3, as DNA: TGCAGTGCCACTTGGGGTGGAGAGACCCAGTACTTC. This encodes CSATWGGETQYF.

This clonotype was counted only a few times. This chain uses TRBV4-1 with TRBJ2-7; D ambiguous. The V and J ends lost 1 base and 2 bases respectively, with 9 bases between them. CDR1 is MGHRA, CDR2 YSYEKL, per germline. The CDR3 covers 14 residues. CDR3 DNA sequence: TGCGCCAGCAGCCAAGCCGGAGTACCCTACGAGCAGTACTTC. This gives the protein CASSQAGVPYEQYF.

This clonotype appeared once. The chain combines TRBV12-3 or TRBV12-4 with TRBJ2-5; a weak D match, TRBD1 (5 bases). The J call is uncertain, as TRBJ2-1 better fits the DNA end. The CDR3 consists of 14 residues. The CDR3 DNA reads TGTGCCAGCAGCACGCGGTGGGGCCTAGATGAGCAGTTCTTC. Protein product: CASSTRWGLDEQFF.

The J gene is TRBJ1-1, the V gene TRBV27; 7 bases agree with TRBD1. CDR3 length: 15 residues. Germline CDR1 and CDR2: MNHEY and SMNVEV (reference sequence). The V gene end was trimmed by 6 bases and the J gene end by 4 bases; junction bases not matched to a gene: 11. The chain's CDR3 is CASRQSLTGFTEAFF. The DNA for the CDR3 is TGTGCCAGCAGGCAAAGCCTGACAGGGTTCACTGAAGCTTTCTTT.

In its sample, this clonotype was seen many times. The chain combines TRBV27 with TRBJ1-2; TRBD1 is a possible D gene (5 bases). The length of the CDR3 is 11 residues. Per the germline V gene, CDR1 is MNHEY and CDR2 is SMNVEV (reference sequence). Between the trimmed V and J ends, which lost 6 bases and 8 bases, there was a span of 10 bases. In nucleotides, the CDR3 is TGTGCCAGCAGGACATACAGGGGCTACACCTTC. This gives the protein CASRTYRGYTF.

This clonotype was detected a few times. This chain uses TRBV24-1 with TRBJ2-2; tentatively, D is TRBD1 (6 bases). V lost 3 bases and J 0 bases, leaving 10 bases between the germline ends. The germline gives CDR1 KGHDR, CDR2 SFDVKD. This CDR3 contains 16 residues. CDR3 loop: CATSDGQWANTGELFF. In DNA form, the CDR3 reads TGTGCCACCAGTGATGGACAGTGGGCGAACACCGGGGAGCTGTTTTTT.